Reported below is one T cell receptor (beta chain). This clonotype has a count of ten or more. The specificity of this receptor is unknown. No per-base quality is available; no much larger clone lies one base away. The method was RT-PCR. The run used an Illumina HiSeq 2500. TCRdb redid the processing of the public reads, applying fastp at Q25 and MiXCR, and retained in-frame beta chains. Each record represents a unique CDR3 protein, reported with the most common genes and DNA among its rows. The sample contains approximately 500,000 distinct CDR3 sequences, around 13% of them found a single time. The ten largest clones capture 11% of the sample. The data were obtained in a study of response to subunit inactivated influenza vaccine (dated by TCRdb to the late 2010s). In the study overall: The study used deep quantitative T cell receptor repertoire profiling to track responses to a trivalent subunit inactivated influenza vaccine. The study at large found these results: According to the authors, only a limited number of new T cells may be recruited by each seasonal influenza vaccination.

Trimming accounts for 0 bases at V and 5 bases at J, while the number of junction bases matched to no gene is 5. Spanning cysteine to phenylalanine, the CDR3 consists of 16 amino acids. This entry keeps only the CDR3 DNA: 48 bases, framed from base 1. Based on the germline V gene, the CDR1 and CDR2 sequences are SGHRS and YFSETQ. Specimen: PBMCs from blood, collected 11 to 12 days after vaccination. The receptor was derived from a man aged 45-60 years who received an inactivated influenza vaccine. Donor details come from another sample of the same person, matched by shared clones. The chain is assembled from TRBV5-1 and TRBJ2-3, and 11 junction bases match TRBD1. The nucleotide sequence is TGCGCCAGCAGCTTGGATGGGACAGGGGGGAAAGATACGCAGTATTTT. This is translated as CASSLDGTGGKDTQYF.